The rows below give T cell receptor beta chains drawn from one sample of a study of control samples from healthy donors and cancer patients. TCRdb's copy holds only in-frame clones and misses some; the assay was immunoSEQ multiplex PCR. The data contain about 95,000 clones, roughly nine tenths of them singletons. The source material was blood. The receptor set was obtained from a woman aged 25 to 45 in good health. Each CDR3 is given with its conserved first and last residue. The order of the fields is V gene, J gene, clone size, D gene, CDR3 protein, CDR3 DNA. D genes are given only for firm matches. Clone size appears in some rows only: once, few, many, or a class for an expanded clone.

TRBV18	TRBJ2-3	-	-	CASSPRADTQYF	TGTGCCAGCTCACCACGTGCAGATACGCAGTATTTT
TRBV5-1	TRBJ2-7	-	TRBD1	CASSLLSASLGQVFSQYF	TGCGCCAGCAGCTTGTTAAGTGCCTCTCTGGGACAGGTTTTCTCTCAGTACTTC
TRBV15	TRBJ1-2	-	TRBD1	CATSGTRGQGTYGYTF	TGTGCCACCAGCGGAACCAGGGGACAGGGAACCTATGGCTACACCTTC
TRBV11-2	TRBJ2-4	-	TRBD1	CASSLRQGVNIQYF	TGTGCCAGCAGCCTAAGACAGGGGGTGAACATTCAGTACTTC
TRBV12-2	TRBJ1-1	-	-	CASRLEPHNTEAFF	TGTGCAAGTCGCTTAGAGCCCCATAACACTGAAGCTTTCTTT
TRBV7-9	TRBJ1-6	-	-	CASSLAGGSPLHF	TGTGCCAGCAGCTTAGCGGGTGGCTCACCCCTCCACTTT
TRBV6-6	TRBJ1-5	-	TRBD1	CASSSLTGVGNQPQHF	TGTGCCAGCAGTTCCCTGACAGGGGTCGGCAATCAGCCCCAGCATTTT
TRBV7-8	TRBJ1-5	-	-	CASSLQGNQPQHF	TGTGCCAGCAGCTTACAGGGCAATCAGCCCCAGCATTTT
TRBV18	TRBJ2-7	-	-	CASSPTGQSPDYEQYF	TGTGCCAGCTCGCCAACCGGACAGTCCCCGGATTACGAGCAGTACTTC
TRBV6-5	TRBJ2-1	-	-	CASSYVGSGEQFF	TGTGCCAGCAGTTACGTAGGGTCAGGTGAGCAGTTCTTC
TRBV5-6	TRBJ1-1	-	-	CASSLAGTTEAFF	TGTGCCAGCAGCTTGGCGGGGACCACTGAAGCTTTCTTT
TRBV28	TRBJ1-1	-	TRBD1	CASSLLTGIATEAFF	TGTGCCAGCAGTTTACTGACAGGGATTGCCACTGAAGCTTTCTTT
TRBV4-1	TRBJ2-1	-	TRBD2	CASSPAWTSGSSYNEQFF	TGCGCCAGCAGCCCGGCCTGGACTAGCGGTAGCTCCTACAATGAGCAGTTCTTC
TRBV19	TRBJ1-5	few	TRBD1	CATGQGRDQPQHF	TGTGCCACTGGACAGGGAAGGGATCAGCCCCAGCATTTT
TRBV7-9	TRBJ2-1	-	TRBD1	CASSNGQENEQFF	TGTGCCAGCAGCAACGGACAGGAGAATGAGCAGTTCTTC
TRBV5-4	TRBJ2-7	few	-	CASSLVYPGTRGTYEQYF	TGTGCCAGCAGCTTGGTCTATCCCGGGACAAGGGGGACCTACGAGCAGTACTTC
TRBV5-6	TRBJ1-1	-	-	CASSQRGAAEAFF	TGTGCCAGCAGCCAGAGGGGGGCGGCTGAAGCTTTCTTT
TRBV2	TRBJ1-6	medium-sized	-	CASEDVGGPNNSPLHF	TGTGCCAGCGAAGATGTCGGGGGGCCAAATAATTCACCCCTCCACTTT
TRBV28	TRBJ1-2	-	-	CAVGQYGYTF	TGTGCCGTCGGACAGTATGGCTACACCTTC
TRBV30	TRBJ2-7	-	-	CAWSSSADSLSYEQYF	TGTGCCTGGAGTTCCTCGGCGGACTCCCTCTCCTACGAGCAGTACTTC
TRBV5-4	TRBJ1-2	-	TRBD1	CASSWGQGAAREGYTF	TGTGCCAGCAGCTGGGGACAGGGGGCGGCTAGGGAAGGCTACACCTTC
TRBV4-2	TRBJ2-7	-	TRBD2	CASSQEGAGTSGSYEQYF	TGTGCCAGCAGCCAAGAGGGGGCCGGGACTAGCGGCTCCTACGAGCAGTACTTC
TRBV19	TRBJ2-7	once	TRBD1	CASSMGQGIYEQYF	TGTGCCAGTAGTATGGGACAGGGCATCTACGAGCAGTACTTC
TRBV9	TRBJ1-4	-	-	CASSLAGGTNEKLFF	TGTGCCAGCAGCCTAGCGGGGGGAACTAATGAAAAACTGTTTTTT
TRBV18	TRBJ1-2	-	TRBD1	CASSFQSQGGTNYGYTF	TGTGCCAGCTCATTTCAATCCCAGGGGGGAACTAACTATGGCTACACCTTC
TRBV6-5	TRBJ2-7	-	-	CASSHTRGYEQYF	TGTGCCAGCAGTCACACAAGGGGCTACGAGCAGTACTTC
TRBV29-1	TRBJ1-1	-	-	CSVIAGEAFF	TGCAGCGTTATCGCGGGTGAAGCTTTCTTT
TRBV5-1	TRBJ1-2	-	TRBD1	CASSLGGQGGYGYTF	TGCGCCAGCAGCTTGGGGGGACAGGGCGGCTATGGCTACACCTTC
TRBV5-1	TRBJ1-1	-	-	CASSFTTMNTEAFF	TGCGCCAGCAGCTTCACTACTATGAACACTGAAGCTTTCTTT
TRBV5-1	TRBJ2-7	-	TRBD1	CASCRDRSFYEQYF	TGCGCCAGCTGCCGGGACAGAAGTTTCTACGAGCAGTACTTC
TRBV10-2	TRBJ2-7	-	-	CAIGTKAYEQYF	TGCGCCATCGGGACAAAGGCCTACGAGCAGTACTTC
TRBV5-1	TRBJ1-1	-	TRBD1	CASSLRGTGATEAFF	TGCGCCAGCAGCCTGAGGGGGACAGGGGCCACTGAAGCTTTCTTT
TRBV25-1	TRBJ2-7	-	-	CASSRAGVYEQYF	TGTGCCAGCAGTAGGGCAGGGGTCTACGAGCAGTACTTC
TRBV27	TRBJ2-5	-	-	CASSPLLAQKETQYF	TGTGCCAGCAGCCCTTTACTAGCACAAAAAGAGACCCAGTACTTC
TRBV18	TRBJ1-4	-	-	CASSLSIATNEKLFF	TGTGCCAGCTCGCTGTCCATTGCAACTAATGAAAAACTGTTTTTT
TRBV18	TRBJ2-3	-	-	CASSYGLRTDTQYF	TGTGCCAGCTCATATGGACTACGCACAGATACGCAGTATTTT